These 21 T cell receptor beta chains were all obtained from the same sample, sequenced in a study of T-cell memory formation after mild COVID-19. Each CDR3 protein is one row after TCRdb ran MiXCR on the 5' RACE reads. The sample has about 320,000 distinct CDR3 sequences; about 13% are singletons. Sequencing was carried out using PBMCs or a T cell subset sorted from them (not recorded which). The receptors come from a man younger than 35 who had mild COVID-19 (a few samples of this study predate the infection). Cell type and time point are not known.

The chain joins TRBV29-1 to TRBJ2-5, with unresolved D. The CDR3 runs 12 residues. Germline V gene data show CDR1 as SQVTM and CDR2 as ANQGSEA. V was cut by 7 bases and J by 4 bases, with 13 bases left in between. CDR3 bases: TGCAGCGATTACTCCCCGGGAGAGACCCAGTACTTC. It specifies CSDYSPGETQYF.

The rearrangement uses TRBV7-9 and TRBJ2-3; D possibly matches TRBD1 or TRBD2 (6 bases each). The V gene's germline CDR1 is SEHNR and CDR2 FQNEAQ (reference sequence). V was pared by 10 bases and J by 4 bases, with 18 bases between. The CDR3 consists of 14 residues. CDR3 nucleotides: TGTGCCATCGGCGAGGGGGGCCTCCCAGATACGCAGTATTTT. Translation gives CAIGEGGLPDTQYF.

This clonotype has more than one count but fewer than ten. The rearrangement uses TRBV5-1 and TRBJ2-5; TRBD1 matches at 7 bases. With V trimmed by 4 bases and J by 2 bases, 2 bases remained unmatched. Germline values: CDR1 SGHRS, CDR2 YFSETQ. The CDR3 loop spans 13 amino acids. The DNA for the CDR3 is TGCGCCAGCAGCGTGGACAGGCAAGAGACCCAGTACTTC. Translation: CASSVDRQETQYF.

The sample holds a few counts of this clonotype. As DNA, the CDR3 is TGTGCCAGCAGCGCCTGGGGGACAACCTCCTACAATGAGCAGTTCTTC. Translated: CASSAWGTTSYNEQFF. This chain joins TRBV9 and TRBJ2-1; D possibly corresponds to TRBD1 (6 bases). Germline V gene sequence: CDR1 SGDLS, CDR2 YYNGEE. V was shortened by 3 bases and J by 0 bases, with 13 bases between the two germline ends. This CDR3 has 16 amino acids. The full variable domain, rest sourced from reference TRBV9 and TRBJ2-1, is DSGVTQTPKHLITATGQRVTLRCSPRSGDLSVYWYQQSLDQGLQFLIQYYNGEERAKGNILERFSAQQFPDLHSELNLSSLELGDSALYFCASSAWGTTSYNEQFFGPGTRLTVL.

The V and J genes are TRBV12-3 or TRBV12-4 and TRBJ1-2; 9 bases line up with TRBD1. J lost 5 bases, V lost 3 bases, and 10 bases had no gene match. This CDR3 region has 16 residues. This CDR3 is CASSFGVGQGRYGYTF. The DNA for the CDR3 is TGTGCCAGCAGTTTTGGTGTTGGACAGGGGAGGTATGGCTACACCTTC.

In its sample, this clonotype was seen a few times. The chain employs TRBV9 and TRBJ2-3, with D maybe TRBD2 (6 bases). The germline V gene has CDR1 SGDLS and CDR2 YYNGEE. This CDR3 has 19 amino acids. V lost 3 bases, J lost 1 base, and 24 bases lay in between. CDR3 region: CASSALPFWAGSRTDTQYF. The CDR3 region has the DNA TGTGCCAGCAGCGCACTGCCTTTCTGGGCGGGGAGCCGCACAGATACGCAGTATTTT.

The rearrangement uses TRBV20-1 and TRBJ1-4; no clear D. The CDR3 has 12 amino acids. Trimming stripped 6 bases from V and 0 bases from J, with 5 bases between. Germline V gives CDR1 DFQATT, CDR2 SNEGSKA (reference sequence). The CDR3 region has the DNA TGCAGTGCGGGCTCAACTAATGAAAAACTGTTTTTT. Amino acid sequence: CSAGSTNEKLFF.

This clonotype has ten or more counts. Here the CDR3 DNA reads TGCGCCAGCAGCCAAGAACCTACATTAGGACAGGGAAGTGTATATTCACCCCTCCACTTT. Translated: CASSQEPTLGQGSVYSPLHF. The chain joins TRBV4-1 to TRBJ1-6, with 8 nucleotides matching TRBD1. The germline gives CDR1 MGHRA, CDR2 YSYEKL. Unmatched junction bases numbered 18, after V lost 0 bases and J lost 8 bases. This CDR3 contains 20 residues.

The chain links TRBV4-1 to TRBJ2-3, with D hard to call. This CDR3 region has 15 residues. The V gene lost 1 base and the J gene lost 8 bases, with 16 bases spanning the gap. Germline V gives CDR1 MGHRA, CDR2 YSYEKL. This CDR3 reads CASSQGAIRLFTQYF. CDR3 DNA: TGCGCCAGCAGCCAAGGAGCTATACGTCTATTTACGCAGTATTTT.

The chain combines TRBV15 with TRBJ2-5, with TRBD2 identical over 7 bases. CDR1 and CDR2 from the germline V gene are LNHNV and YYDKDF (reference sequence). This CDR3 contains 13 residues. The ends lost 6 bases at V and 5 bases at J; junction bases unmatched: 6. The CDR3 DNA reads TGTGCCACCAGAGGACTAGTGGGGGAGACCCAGTACTTC. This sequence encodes CATRGLVGETQYF.

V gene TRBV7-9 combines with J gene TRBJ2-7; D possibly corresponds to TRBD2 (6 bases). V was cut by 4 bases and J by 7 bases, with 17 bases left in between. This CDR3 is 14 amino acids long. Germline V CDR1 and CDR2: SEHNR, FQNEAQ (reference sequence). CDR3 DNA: TGTGCCAGCAGCTCCTCCGGGGGTCTAGGGGAGCAGTACGTC. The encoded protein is CASSSSGGLGEQYV.

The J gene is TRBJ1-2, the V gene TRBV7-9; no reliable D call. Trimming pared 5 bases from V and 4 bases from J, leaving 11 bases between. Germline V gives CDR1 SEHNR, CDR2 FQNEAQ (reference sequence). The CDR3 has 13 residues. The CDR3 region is CASSADPLYGYTF. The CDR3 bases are TGTGCCAGCAGCGCCGATCCACTCTATGGCTACACCTTC.

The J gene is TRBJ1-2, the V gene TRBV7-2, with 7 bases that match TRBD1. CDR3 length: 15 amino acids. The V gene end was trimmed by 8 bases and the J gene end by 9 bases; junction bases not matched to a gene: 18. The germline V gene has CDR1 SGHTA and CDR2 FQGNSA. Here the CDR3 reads CASGETWEGAGSYTF. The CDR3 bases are TGTGCCAGCGGGGAGACATGGGAGGGGGCAGGTAGCTACACCTTC. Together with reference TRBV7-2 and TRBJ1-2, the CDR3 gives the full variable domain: GAGVSQSPSNKVTEKGKDVELRCDPISGHTALYWYRQSLGQGLEFLIYFQGNSAPDKSGLPSDRFSAERTGGSVSTLTIQRTQQEDSAVYLCASGETWEGAGSYTFGSGTRLTVV.

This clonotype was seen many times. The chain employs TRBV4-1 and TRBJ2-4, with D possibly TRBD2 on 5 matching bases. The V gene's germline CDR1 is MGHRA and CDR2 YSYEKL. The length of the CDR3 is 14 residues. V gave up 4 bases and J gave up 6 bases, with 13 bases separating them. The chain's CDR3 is CASSPERYRNIQYF. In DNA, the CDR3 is TGCGCCAGCAGCCCGGAGCGGTACAGAAACATTCAGTACTTC.

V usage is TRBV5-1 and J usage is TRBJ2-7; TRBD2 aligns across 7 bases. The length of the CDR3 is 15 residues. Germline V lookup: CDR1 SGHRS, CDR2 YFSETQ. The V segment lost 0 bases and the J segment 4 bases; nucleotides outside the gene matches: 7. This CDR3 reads CASSLDVAGRYEQYF. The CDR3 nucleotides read TGCGCCAGCAGCTTGGATGTAGCGGGTCGGTACGAGCAGTACTTC. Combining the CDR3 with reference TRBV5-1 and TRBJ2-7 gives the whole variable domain KAGVTQTPRYLIKTRGQQVTLSCSPISGHRSVSWYQQTPGQGLQFLFEYFSETQRNKGNFPGRFSGRQFSNSRSEMNVSTLELGDSALYLCASSLDVAGRYEQYFGPGTRLTVT.

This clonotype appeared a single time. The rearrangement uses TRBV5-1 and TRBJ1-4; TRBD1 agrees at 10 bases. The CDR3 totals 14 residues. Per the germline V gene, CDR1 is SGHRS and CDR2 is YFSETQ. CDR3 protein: CATGTGATNEKLFF. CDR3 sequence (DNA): TGCGCGACGGGGACAGGGGCAACTAATGAAAAACTGTTTTTT.

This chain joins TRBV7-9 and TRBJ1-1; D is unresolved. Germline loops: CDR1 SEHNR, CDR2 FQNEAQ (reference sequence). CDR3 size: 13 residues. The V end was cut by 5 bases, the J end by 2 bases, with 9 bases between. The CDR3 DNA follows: TGTGCCAGCAGCCCTCAAATAAACACTGAAGCTTTCTTT. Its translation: CASSPQINTEAFF.

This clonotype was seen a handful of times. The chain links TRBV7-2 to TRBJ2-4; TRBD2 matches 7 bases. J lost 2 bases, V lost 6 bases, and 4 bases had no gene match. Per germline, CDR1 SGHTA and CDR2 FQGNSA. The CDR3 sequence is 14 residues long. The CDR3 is CASREGGTKNIQYF. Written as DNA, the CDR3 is TGTGCCAGCAGGGAGGGAGGGACCAAAAACATTCAGTACTTC.

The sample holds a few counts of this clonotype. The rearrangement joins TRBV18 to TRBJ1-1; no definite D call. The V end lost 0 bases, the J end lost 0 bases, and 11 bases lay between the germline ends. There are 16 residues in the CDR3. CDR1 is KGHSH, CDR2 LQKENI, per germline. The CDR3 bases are TGTGCCAGCTCACCACCGTCCGGGGTTATGAACACTGAAGCTTTCTTT. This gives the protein CASSPPSGVMNTEAFF.

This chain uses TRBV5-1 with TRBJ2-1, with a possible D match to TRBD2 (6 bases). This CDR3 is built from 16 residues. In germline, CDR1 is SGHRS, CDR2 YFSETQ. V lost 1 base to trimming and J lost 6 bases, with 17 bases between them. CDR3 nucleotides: TGCGCCAGCAGCTTGTATTCTGGGGGGTATGGCAATGAGCAGTTCTTC. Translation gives CASSLYSGGYGNEQFF.

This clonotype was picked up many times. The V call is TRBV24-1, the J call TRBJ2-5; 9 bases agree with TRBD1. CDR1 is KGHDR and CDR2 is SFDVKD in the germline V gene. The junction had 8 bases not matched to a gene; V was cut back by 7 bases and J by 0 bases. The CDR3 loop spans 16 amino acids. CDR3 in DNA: TGTGCCACCAGCACCCCGGGACAGGGTTACCAAGAGACCCAGTACTTC. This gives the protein CATSTPGQGYQETQYF.